This T cell receptor beta chain appears in the sequencing data of a study of T and B cells in COVID-19 patients. Study-level information: Recovered patients mostly had mild to moderate COVID-19 managed as outpatients.

Multiplex PCR with BIOMED2 TRB-A/B primer pools amplified TRB rearrangements. Using its own MiXCR run on the multiplex PCR reads, TCRdb lists one record per CDR3 protein. The sample records about 22,000 distinct CDR3 sequences, 29% being singletons. CDR3 length: 10 amino acids. Trimming left V 10 bases short and J 8 bases short, with 9 bases between. This clonotype appeared a few times. Each TRB amplification used roughly 230-550 ng of genomic DNA from blood. The sequencing sample was made of blood. The V gene is TRBV12-3 or TRBV12-4, the J gene TRBJ2-4, with no clear D. The receptor was derived from a human donor who had recovered from COVID-19. For the CDR3, the DNA is TGTGCCACCGGAAGAGACATTCAGTACTTC. This encodes CATGRDIQYF.